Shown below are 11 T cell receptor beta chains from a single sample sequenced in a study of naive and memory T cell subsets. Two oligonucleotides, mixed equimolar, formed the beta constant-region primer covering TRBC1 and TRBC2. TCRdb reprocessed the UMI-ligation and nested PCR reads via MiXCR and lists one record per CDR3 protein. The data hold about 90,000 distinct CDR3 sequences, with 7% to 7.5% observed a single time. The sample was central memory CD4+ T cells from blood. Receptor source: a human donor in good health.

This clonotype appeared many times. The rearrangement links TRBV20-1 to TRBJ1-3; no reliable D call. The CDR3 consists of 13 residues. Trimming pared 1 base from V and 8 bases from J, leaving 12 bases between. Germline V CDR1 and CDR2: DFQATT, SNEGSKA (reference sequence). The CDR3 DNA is TGCAGTGCTAGAGTCAGCAACGGGGACACCATATATTTT. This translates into CSARVSNGDTIYF.

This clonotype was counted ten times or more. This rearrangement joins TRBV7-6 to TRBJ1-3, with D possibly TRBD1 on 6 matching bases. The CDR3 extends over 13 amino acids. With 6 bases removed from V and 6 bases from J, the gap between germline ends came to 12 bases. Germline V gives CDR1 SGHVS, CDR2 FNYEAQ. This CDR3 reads CASRYHRENTIYF. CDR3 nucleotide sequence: TGTGCCAGCAGGTACCACAGGGAAAACACCATATATTTT.

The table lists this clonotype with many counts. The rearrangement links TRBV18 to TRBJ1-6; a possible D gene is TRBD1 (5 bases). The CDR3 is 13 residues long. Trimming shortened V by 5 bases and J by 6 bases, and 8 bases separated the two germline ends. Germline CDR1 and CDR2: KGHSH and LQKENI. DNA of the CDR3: TGTGCCAGCTCATCCCAGGGTAATTCACCCCTCCACTTT. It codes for CASSSQGNSPLHF. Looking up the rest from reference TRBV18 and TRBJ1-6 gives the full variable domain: NAGVMQNPRHLVRRRGQEARLRCSPMKGHSHVYWYRQLPEEGLKFMVYLQKENIIDESGMPKERFSAEFPKEGPSILRIQQVVRGDSAAYFCASSSQGNSPLHFGNGTRLTVT.

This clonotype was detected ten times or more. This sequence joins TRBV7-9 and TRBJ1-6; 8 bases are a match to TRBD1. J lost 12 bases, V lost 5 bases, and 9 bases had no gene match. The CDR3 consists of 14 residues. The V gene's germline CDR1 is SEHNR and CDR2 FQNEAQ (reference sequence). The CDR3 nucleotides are TGTGCCAGCAGCGCCCGACAGGGGATAGGACCCCTCCACTTT. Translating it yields CASSARQGIGPLHF.

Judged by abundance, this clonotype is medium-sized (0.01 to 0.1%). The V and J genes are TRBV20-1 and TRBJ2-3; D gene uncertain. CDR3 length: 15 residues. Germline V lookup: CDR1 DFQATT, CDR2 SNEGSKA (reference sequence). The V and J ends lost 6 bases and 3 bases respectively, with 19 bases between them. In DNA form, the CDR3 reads TGCAGTGCCCGCCTTCTAAGGTCCGAAACAGATACGCAGTATTTT. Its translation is CSARLLRSETDTQYF.

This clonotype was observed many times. The CDR3 nucleotides read TGCGCCAGCAGCCTTCAGACTAGCGGGGGGACCTTCTCCTACAATGAGCAGTTCTTC. It codes for CASSLQTSGGTFSYNEQFF. V gene TRBV5-1 combines with J gene TRBJ2-1; 13 nucleotides match TRBD2. Trimming at V came to 4 bases and at J to 0 bases, leaving 10 bases not matched to a gene. CDR3 size: 19 residues. Per the germline V gene, CDR1 is SGHRS and CDR2 is YFSETQ. Full variable domain (outside the CDR3, taken from reference TRBV5-1 and TRBJ2-1): KAGVTQTPRYLIKTRGQQVTLSCSPISGHRSVSWYQQTPGQGLQFLFEYFSETQRNKGNFPGRFSGRQFSNSRSEMNVSTLELGDSALYLCASSLQTSGGTFSYNEQFFGPGTRLTVL.

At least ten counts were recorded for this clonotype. DNA of the CDR3: TGTGCCAGCTCGACGGCAGCGGGGAAAGAGACCCAGTACTTC. It yields the protein CASSTAAGKETQYF. The V call is TRBV7-9, the J call TRBJ2-5; 7 nucleotides line up with TRBD2. Losses at the gene ends were 8 bases for V and 3 bases for J; bases not matched to a gene: 9. CDR3 length: 14 amino acids. Per the germline V gene, CDR1 is SEHNR and CDR2 is FQNEAQ (reference sequence).

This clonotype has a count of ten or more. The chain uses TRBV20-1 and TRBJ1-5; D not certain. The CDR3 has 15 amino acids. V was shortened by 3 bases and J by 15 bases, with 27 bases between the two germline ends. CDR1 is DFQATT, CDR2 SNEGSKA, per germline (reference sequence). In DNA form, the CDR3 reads TGCAGTGCTAGGTCCTCAAATTTAGAGGCTAGGTCAATGCATTTT. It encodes CSARSSNLEARSMHF.

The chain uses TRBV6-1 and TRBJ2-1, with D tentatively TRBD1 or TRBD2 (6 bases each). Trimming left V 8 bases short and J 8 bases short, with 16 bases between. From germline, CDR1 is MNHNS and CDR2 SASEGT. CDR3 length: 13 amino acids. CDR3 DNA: TGTGCCAGCGGACTAAAACAGGGCGATGAGCAGTTCTTC. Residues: CASGLKQGDEQFF.

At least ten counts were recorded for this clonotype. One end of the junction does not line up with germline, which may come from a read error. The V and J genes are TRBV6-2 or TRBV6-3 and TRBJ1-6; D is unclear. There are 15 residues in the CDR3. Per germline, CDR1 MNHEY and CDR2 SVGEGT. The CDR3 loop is CASSPSTGYYSPLHF. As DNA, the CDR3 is TGTGCCAGCAGTCCATCGACGGGCTATTATTCACCCCTCCACTTT.

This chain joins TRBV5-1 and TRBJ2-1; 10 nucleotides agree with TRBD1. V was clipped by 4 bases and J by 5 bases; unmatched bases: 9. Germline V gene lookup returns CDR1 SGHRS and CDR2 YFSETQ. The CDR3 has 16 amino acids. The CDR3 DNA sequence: TGCGCCAGCAGCGTTGGCTGGACAGGGGGGAACAATGAGCAGTTCTTC. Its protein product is CASSVGWTGGNNEQFF.